Sequencing of this T cell receptor beta chain was carried out in a study of blood T cell repertoires in COVID-19. The overall study: Specimens from acute and convalescent COVID-19 originated in the United States, Italy and Spain. PBMCs, B-cell-depleted T cells, or T cells were the source of the cDNA or gDNA that made up the material.

The CDR3 is made up of 14 amino acids. Germline V CDR1 and CDR2: SGHRS, YFSETQ. The J segment lost 6 bases and the V segment lost 4 bases, leaving 7 bases of the junction unmatched. Original analysis: From reference gene primer amplification, estimates of nucleated cell counts were derived. The table came from immunoSEQ multiplex PCR; TCRdb's copy has only in-frame clones and leaves some out. V, J and clone size are those of that table, while D and trimming were read from the DNA. The profile covers roughly 220,000 clones, with 84% appearing a single time and approximately 2.9% taken by the ten largest.

Sequencing was carried out using peripheral blood. This chain links TRBV5-1 with TRBJ1-2; 9 nucleotides agree with TRBD1. This TCR was recovered from a young woman who had recovered from COVID-19. The DNA for the CDR3 is TGCGCCAGCAGCAGGGGACAGGGAAAGGATGGCTACACCTTC. Translated, it gives CASSRGQGKDGYTF.